These 14 T cell receptor beta chains share one sample of origin, sequenced in a study of T-cell memory formation after mild COVID-19. Each CDR3 protein gets one entry after TCRdb re-called the 5' RACE reads with MiXCR. Seen here are 550,000 to 650,000 distinct CDR3 sequences, approximately 15% observed once, and the top ten hold about 8.6%. The sample taken for sequencing was PBMCs or a T cell subset sorted from them (not recorded which). The receptors stem from an adult woman who had mild COVID-19 (a few samples of this study predate the infection). Cell type and time point are not known.

In this sample, this clonotype turned up a few times. This chain joins TRBV7-2 and TRBJ2-5; D is unclear. The germline CDR1 and CDR2 sequences are SGHTA and FQGNSA. The V end lost 6 bases, the J end lost 2 bases, and 10 bases lay between the germline ends. The CDR3 is 13 residues long. CDR3 region: CASRTRAQETQYF. The CDR3 DNA reads TGTGCCAGCAGGACCCGGGCACAAGAGACCCAGTACTTC.

This chain connects TRBV10-3 to TRBJ2-1; D is undetermined. Trimming removed 4 bases at V and 9 bases at J, with 10 bases between. The CDR3 has 12 residues. Germline V gene sequence: CDR1 ENHRY, CDR2 SYGVKD. The DNA for the CDR3 is TGTGCCATCAGTGCTGGGGTTAGTGAGCAGTTCTTC. Protein product: CAISAGVSEQFF.

The V call is TRBV7-2, the J call TRBJ2-1; 8 nucleotides agree with TRBD2. V gave up 5 bases and J gave up 2 bases; unmatched junction bases: 8. Germline CDR1 is SGHTA and CDR2 is FQGNSA. The CDR3 length is 16 residues. In DNA form, the CDR3 reads TGTGCCAGCAGCCCGAGGGCTAGCGGGCCCTACAATGAGCAGTTCTTC. Its translation is CASSPRASGPYNEQFF.

This clonotype was picked up a small number of times. The chain is built from TRBV7-2 and TRBJ1-1, with D hard to call. The CDR3 loop spans 13 amino acids. Germline CDR1 is SGHTA and CDR2 is FQGNSA. V dropped 0 bases and J dropped 11 bases, with 13 bases sitting between them. CDR3 sequence (DNA): TGTGCCAGCAGCTTAGCGAGGGCAGGCGGCGCTTTCTTT. It encodes CASSLARAGGAFF.

The J gene is TRBJ2-1, the V gene TRBV2; possibly TRBD1 for D (7 bases). Germline assignment: CDR1 SNHLY and CDR2 FYNNEI. V was trimmed by 8 bases and J by 6 bases, leaving 14 bases between them. This CDR3 contains 13 residues. This chain's CDR3 is CASQVQGGNEQFF. Here the CDR3 DNA reads TGTGCCAGCCAGGTCCAGGGGGGCAATGAGCAGTTCTTC.

The chain links TRBV7-3 to TRBJ2-7, with 8 nucleotides matching TRBD1. Germline V lookup: CDR1 SGHTA, CDR2 FQGTGA. V dropped 4 bases and J dropped 3; count of bases not matched to a gene: 2. The CDR3 has 13 amino acids. The chain's CDR3 is CASSSGQDYEQYF. DNA for the CDR3: TGTGCCAGCAGCTCGGGACAGGACTACGAGCAGTACTTC.

This clonotype was observed a handful of times. This sequence joins TRBV19 and TRBJ2-1, with 15 nucleotides matching TRBD2. CDR3 length: 14 amino acids. V shed 8 bases, J shed 10 bases, and the junction held 6 bases outside the gene matches. Germline CDR1 LNHDA, CDR2 SQIVND (reference sequence). The CDR3: CASGLAGGLNEQFF. The CDR3 bases are TGTGCCAGTGGACTAGCGGGAGGGCTCAACGAGCAGTTCTTC.

V and J are TRBV4-1 and TRBJ2-7; 7 bases match TRBD1. Per germline, CDR1 MGHRA and CDR2 YSYEKL. Unmatched junction bases numbered 7, after V lost 2 bases and J lost 0 bases. CDR3 length equals 16 residues. The CDR3 DNA is TGCGCCAGCAGCCAATTCACGGGACAGAGCTCCTACGAGCAGTACTTC. This gives the protein CASSQFTGQSSYEQYF.

CDR3 protein: CSAEARGGLVYEQFF. CDR3 DNA: TGCAGTGCTGAAGCCAGGGGGGGGCTGGTTTATGAGCAGTTCTTC. The chain carries TRBV20-1 and TRBJ2-1, with D perhaps being TRBD1 or TRBD2 (7 bases each). The CDR3 has 15 residues. Trimming shortened V by 5 bases and J by 8 bases, and 22 bases separated the two germline ends. The germline V gene encodes CDR1 DFQATT and CDR2 SNEGSKA (reference sequence).

The V and J genes are TRBV7-2 and TRBJ2-3, with 8 bases aligning to TRBD2. Trimming at V came to 5 bases and at J to 2 bases, leaving 9 bases not matched to a gene. Germline values: CDR1 SGHTA, CDR2 FQGNSA. The CDR3 covers 16 residues. The CDR3 loop reads CASSTPAGVNTDTQYF. The CDR3 DNA follows: TGTGCCAGCAGCACCCCAGCGGGAGTGAACACAGATACGCAGTATTTT. The entire variable domain, with the rest obtained from reference TRBV7-2 and TRBJ2-3, is as follows: GAGVSQSPSNKVTEKGKDVELRCDPISGHTALYWYRQSLGQGLEFLIYFQGNSAPDKSGLPSDRFSAERTGGSVSTLTIQRTQQEDSAVYLCASSTPAGVNTDTQYFGPGTRLTVL.

DNA of the CDR3: TGTGCCAGCAGCCAAGGCCCAAGGAGGGCTTTCTTT. Translation gives CASSQGPRRAFF. This chain links TRBV3-1 with TRBJ1-1, with D hard to call. This CDR3 is built from 12 residues. Trimming removed 1 base at V and 11 bases at J, with 11 bases between. The germline gives CDR1 LGHDT, CDR2 YNNKEL (reference sequence).

The rearrangement uses TRBV24-1 and TRBJ2-5; D perhaps matches TRBD2 (5 bases). V lost 3 bases and J lost 5, with 15 bases in between. The CDR3 sequence is 15 residues long. Germline CDR1 is KGHDR and CDR2 is SFDVKD. The CDR3, as DNA: TGTGCCACCAGTGATCCCCGCCGAGCGGAGGAGACCCAGTACTTC. Protein product: CATSDPRRAEETQYF.

The chain joins TRBV7-3 to TRBJ2-7, with 8 bases that match TRBD2. J lost 5 bases, V lost 5 bases, and 8 bases had no gene match. The CDR3 is 14 residues long. Germline CDR1 and CDR2: SGHTA and FQGTGA. The CDR3 bases are TGTGCCAGCAGCGCCTTAGCGGGAATCCACGAGCAGTACTTC. Translated, it gives CASSALAGIHEQYF. Filled out from reference TRBV7-3 and TRBJ2-7, the complete variable domain reads GAGVSQTPSNKVTEKGKYVELRCDPISGHTALYWYRQSLGQGPEFLIYFQGTGAADDSGLPNDRFFAVRPEGSVSTLKIQRTERGDSAVYLCASSALAGIHEQYFGPGTRLTVT.

The chain couples TRBV12-3 or TRBV12-4 to TRBJ1-6; no reliable D call. This CDR3 has 13 amino acids. Deletions cut 6 bases from V and 12 bases from J, with 15 bases between. The CDR3 nucleotides are TGTGCCAGCAGGCCCGCCACCGTCGGACCCCTCCACTTT. It translates to CASRPATVGPLHF.